The present TCR beta chain was sequenced within a study of blood T cells in healthy people across ages. Study at large: Roughly one uniquely barcoded beta molecule per two T cells was captured.

The CDR3 is 15 residues long. J gave up 3 bases and V 1 base, and 2 bases lay outside the gene matches. Germline CDR1 is MNHNY and CDR2 is SVGAGI (reference sequence). The donors, healthy Caucasians from Russia, were aged 6 to 90. Samples each yielded at least 5.5 micrograms of total RNA. Primers used in a second PCR of roughly 6 to 12 cycles were a sample-barcoded 5' primer and a J-beta primer mix. A single record per CDR3 protein comes from TCRdb applying MiXCR to the 5' RACE reads. This table has over 1,500,000 distinct CDR3 sequences, around 42% appearing once. J is TRBJ2-7 and V is TRBV6-6, with 11 bases fitting TRBD1. The sample comprised blood. This TCR derives from a human donor in good health. The CDR3 reads CASSYYGTGGYEQYF. The CDR3 DNA is TGTGCCAGCAGTTACTATGGGACAGGGGGCTACGAGCAGTACTTC.